This record concerns one T cell receptor beta chain sequence. Authors' processing steps: The authors estimated nucleated cell counts from reference gene primer amplification. Assay used: immunoSEQ multiplex PCR; TCRdb lists only in-frame clones, some missing. That table gives V, J and clone size, and the DNA gave D and trimming. The sample lists 430,000 or so clones; 70% to 90% were seen once. These data originate in a study of blood T cell repertoires in COVID-19. V trimming: 5 bases; J trimming: 8 bases; junction bases outside the gene matches: 2. CDR1 and CDR2 from the germline V gene are SGHAT and FQDESV (reference sequence). CDR3 size: 14 residues.

Sequenced: peripheral blood. The receptor was isolated from a man between 18 and 29 years old with COVID-19, enrolled during active disease. This chain joins TRBV11-1 and TRBJ1-6; 11 bases fit TRBD1. The CDR3 bases are TGTGCCAGCAGCGAGGGACAGGGGGATTCACCCCTCCACTTT. As protein: CASSEGQGDSPLHF.